The source of this T cell receptor (beta chain) is a study of glioma-infiltrating T cells after dendritic cell vaccination. From germline, CDR1 is SGHRS and CDR2 YFSETQ. V was trimmed by 1 base and J by 7 bases, leaving 12 bases between them. This CDR3 has 15 amino acids. Measured with immunoSEQ multiplex PCR; TCRdb has only the in-frame clones, and not every one. Of just over 95,000 clones in the sample, about four fifths are singletons; the top ten hold roughly 5.7%. Specimen: blood, collected before dendritic cell vaccination. This TCR was recovered from a human donor with glioblastoma. The rearrangement joins TRBV5-1 to TRBJ1-6; D ambiguous. CDR3 protein: CASSLNSYRNSPLHF. CDR3 DNA sequence: TGCGCCAGCAGCTTGAACAGCTACCGGAATTCACCCCTCCACTTT.